These T cell receptor beta chains were read from a single sample in a study of cytomegalovirus exposure and HLA in healthy donors. The data were produced by immunoSEQ multiplex PCR, yet TCRdb's version contains in-frame clones alone and is incomplete. The sample has some 90,000 clones, about 80% seen once. Sequencing used PBMCs. The receptor source for this set is a man between 25 and 39 years old in good health and CMV-seronegative. The CDR3 runs from the conserved cysteine through the conserved F or W. Fields, in order: V gene, D gene, J gene, clone size, CDR3 DNA, CDR3 protein. The D gene is left open where the match is weak. Clone size is not always given. Where it is, it says once, few, many or a class for expanded clones.

v_call: TRBV9; d_call: TRBD2; j_call: TRBJ2-2; clone_size: NA; cdr3_nt: TGTGCCAGCAGCGCAGGCGGTAGCGGGGAATTCGGGGAGCTGTTTTTT; cdr3_aa: CASSAGGSGEFGELFF
v_call: TRBV7-8; d_call: NA; j_call: TRBJ2-7; clone_size: once; cdr3_nt: TGTGCCAGCAGCATCACAGGGTACTACGAGCAGTACTTC; cdr3_aa: CASSITGYYEQYF
v_call: TRBV7-6; d_call: NA; j_call: TRBJ1-1; clone_size: NA; cdr3_nt: TGTGCCAGCAGCCCTTCCGTGAAGGGAGACACTGAAGCTTTCTTT; cdr3_aa: CASSPSVKGDTEAFF
v_call: TRBV11-2; d_call: TRBD1; j_call: TRBJ1-1; clone_size: NA; cdr3_nt: TGTGCCAGCAGCCCGCGACAGGGTGAGAAAGCTTTCTTT; cdr3_aa: CASSPRQGEKAFF
v_call: TRBV18; d_call: NA; j_call: TRBJ1-5; clone_size: NA; cdr3_nt: TGTGCCAGCTCATCACAACAGGGCTTCGACCAGCCCCAGCATTTT; cdr3_aa: CASSSQQGFDQPQHF
v_call: TRBV19; d_call: NA; j_call: TRBJ2-5; clone_size: NA; cdr3_nt: TGTGCCAGTAGGAAGCGGGACCAAGAGACCCAGTACTTC; cdr3_aa: CASRKRDQETQYF
v_call: TRBV6-4; d_call: TRBD2; j_call: TRBJ2-1; clone_size: NA; cdr3_nt: TGTGCCAGCAGTGACGAAGCGGGAGGTTACAATGAGCAGTTCTTC; cdr3_aa: CASSDEAGGYNEQFF
v_call: TRBV5-6; d_call: NA; j_call: TRBJ2-3; clone_size: NA; cdr3_nt: TGTGCCAGCAGCTTGGATGTGCAGGGGACGCAGTATTTT; cdr3_aa: CASSLDVQGTQYF
v_call: TRBV2; d_call: TRBD1; j_call: TRBJ1-1; clone_size: few; cdr3_nt: TGTGCCAGCAGTCCCCAGGGGGGAGGAACTGAAGCTTTCTTT; cdr3_aa: CASSPQGGGTEAFF
v_call: TRBV6-1; d_call: TRBD2; j_call: TRBJ2-1; clone_size: few; cdr3_nt: TGTGCCAGTCAGACTAGCGGAGCCTACAATGAGCAGTTCTTC; cdr3_aa: CASQTSGAYNEQFF
v_call: TRBV10-1; d_call: NA; j_call: TRBJ2-1; clone_size: NA; cdr3_nt: TGCGCCAGCAGTGGGGCCTCGAGGGATGAGCAGTTCTTC; cdr3_aa: CASSGASRDEQFF
v_call: TRBV6-5; d_call: TRBD1; j_call: TRBJ2-7; clone_size: NA; cdr3_nt: TGTGCCAGCATTAGGACAGGGGGCTTAGAGCAGTACTTC; cdr3_aa: CASIRTGGLEQYF
v_call: TRBV5-1; d_call: NA; j_call: TRBJ2-6; clone_size: few; cdr3_nt: TGCGCCAGCAGCTTGGGGGCAACTGGGGCCAACGTCCTGACTTTC; cdr3_aa: CASSLGATGANVLTF
v_call: TRBV13; d_call: TRBD1; j_call: TRBJ2-7; clone_size: NA; cdr3_nt: TGTGCCAGCAGCGATAGGGACAGCACCTACGAGCAGTACTTC; cdr3_aa: CASSDRDSTYEQYF
v_call: TRBV7-3; d_call: TRBD1; j_call: TRBJ1-2; clone_size: NA; cdr3_nt: TGTGCCAGCAGCTCCGGGACAGGGGACTATGGCTACACCTTC; cdr3_aa: CASSSGTGDYGYTF
v_call: TRBV5-1; d_call: TRBD1; j_call: TRBJ2-2; clone_size: NA; cdr3_nt: TGCGCCAGCAGCCTAAGACAGGGGACGAACACCGGGGCGCTGTTTTTT; cdr3_aa: CASSLRQGTNTGALFF
v_call: TRBV7-9; d_call: NA; j_call: TRBJ1-1; clone_size: few; cdr3_nt: TGTGCCAGCAGCCCTCCGGGAAGCACTGAAGCTTTCTTT; cdr3_aa: CASSPPGSTEAFF
v_call: TRBV7-9; d_call: NA; j_call: TRBJ1-6; clone_size: NA; cdr3_nt: TGTGCCAGCAACATCGGGCAGGGCAATTCACCCCTCCACTTT; cdr3_aa: CASNIGQGNSPLHF
v_call: TRBV4-3; d_call: NA; j_call: TRBJ2-1; clone_size: NA; cdr3_nt: TGCGCCAGCAGCCAAGACCCACAGTCATGGTCGGTCAATGAGCAGTTCTTC; cdr3_aa: CASSQDPQSWSVNEQFF
v_call: TRBV10-2; d_call: NA; j_call: TRBJ2-3; clone_size: few; cdr3_nt: TGCGCCAGCAGTGAAGACTCGAGTGTTGAGTATTTT; cdr3_aa: CASSEDSSVEYF
v_call: TRBV4-2; d_call: TRBD2; j_call: TRBJ2-5; clone_size: NA; cdr3_nt: TGTGCCAGCAGCCAAGATGGGGCTAGCGGGACCGAAGAGACCCAGTACTTC; cdr3_aa: CASSQDGASGTEETQYF
v_call: TRBV19; d_call: NA; j_call: TRBJ2-2; clone_size: NA; cdr3_nt: TGTGCCAGTAGTTCCCAGGTTTCGAACACCGGGGAGCTGTTTTTT; cdr3_aa: CASSSQVSNTGELFF
v_call: TRBV28; d_call: NA; j_call: TRBJ2-2; clone_size: NA; cdr3_nt: TGTGCCAGCCTCCGAGGGGGTAACACCGGGGAGCTGTTTTTT; cdr3_aa: CASLRGGNTGELFF
v_call: TRBV15; d_call: TRBD1; j_call: TRBJ1-5; clone_size: NA; cdr3_nt: TGTGCCACCAGCAGAGGGACAGGGGACCAGCCCCAGCATTTT; cdr3_aa: CATSRGTGDQPQHF